The clone carrying this T cell receptor (beta chain) has at least ten counts. This sample is part of a study of identical twins. CDR1 and CDR2 from the germline V gene are SGHNT and YYREEE (reference sequence). The CDR3 extends over 17 amino acids. The V end was cut by 0 bases, the J end by 3 bases, with 18 bases between. TCRdb reprocessed the 5' RACE reads with MiXCR, giving one entry per CDR3 protein. The table has fewer than 650,000 distinct CDR3 sequences, approximately 9.6% seen once; the top ten hold roughly 3.2%. A further study also used this sample, focusing on yellow fever vaccine responses in identical twins.

What was sequenced was PBMCs. The origin of this receptor is a woman under 30 in good health. The chain joins TRBV5-4 to TRBJ2-5; possible D gene TRBD2, 7 bases. CDR3: CASSLALRGANEETQYF. CDR3 in DNA: TGTGCCAGCAGCTTGGCTCTCCGGGGGGCTAACGAAGAGACCCAGTACTTC.